What follows are 27 T cell receptor beta chains derived from one specimen sequenced in a study of shared clonotypes between healthy human individuals. Some clones are missing from TCRdb's copy, which holds only in-frame ones; the method was immunoSEQ multiplex PCR. The sample comprises 2 million to 3 million clones, approximately 93% of which are singletons, and roughly 0.36% rests with the top ten. The sample was naive CD4+ T cells from PBMCs. Subset reported: CD45RA+ positively selected. These receptors were collected from a man in his late teens or twenties in good health. Some clones in this sample may be carry-over from other donors' samples.

V and J are TRBV7-9 and TRBJ2-7; 11 positions match TRBD2. After removal of 3 bases from V and 5 bases from J, the junction contained 6 bases not matched to a gene. CDR1 SEHNR and CDR2 FQNEAQ come from the germline V gene (reference sequence). CDR3 length: 15 residues. CDR3 bases: TGTGCCAGCAGCTTTTCACTAGCGGGAGTACACGAGCAGTACTTC. Translated, it gives CASSFSLAGVHEQYF.

V usage is TRBV6-5 and J usage is TRBJ1-2; 7 bases fit TRBD1. CDR1 and CDR2 from the germline V gene are MNHEY and SVGAGI. V shed 6 bases, J shed 5 bases, and the junction held 9 bases outside the gene matches. The CDR3 loop spans 14 amino acids. This CDR3 is CASRQGGIAYGYTF. Written as DNA, the CDR3 is TGTGCCAGCAGGCAGGGGGGAATAGCGTATGGCTACACCTTC.

This clone was recorded a few times. The chain joins TRBV7-7 to TRBJ2-5; possible D gene TRBD1, 6 bases. There are 13 residues in the CDR3. The V gene's germline CDR1 is SSHAT and CDR2 FNYEAQ (reference sequence). Trimming removed 5 bases at V and 1 base at J, with 8 bases between. The CDR3 sequence: CASSQDSQETQYF. The CDR3 DNA reads TGTGCCAGCAGCCAGGACAGCCAAGAGACCCAGTACTTC.

The genes are TRBV27 and TRBJ2-1; 8 nucleotides align to TRBD2. The germline gives CDR1 MNHEY, CDR2 SMNVEV (reference sequence). The CDR3 is 15 amino acids. V was clipped by 6 bases and J by 7 bases; unmatched bases: 11. CDR3 loop: CASRPMGLVGNEQFF. The CDR3 DNA sequence: TGTGCCAGCAGGCCAATGGGACTAGTAGGGAATGAGCAGTTCTTC.

The genes are TRBV21-1 and TRBJ2-1. TRBV21-1 is a pseudogene locus. There are 12 residues in the CDR3. CDR3 bases: TGTGCCAGCAGCAAAGATCTGGATGAGCAGTTCTTC. Protein: CASSKDLDEQFF.

V is TRBV7-2 and J is TRBJ2-7; TRBD2 matches at 9 bases. This CDR3 contains 13 residues. Trimming took 8 bases from V and 9 from J; bases not matched to a gene: 11. CDR1 and CDR2 from the germline V gene are SGHTA and FQGNSA. The DNA of the CDR3 is TGTGCCAGCGATATTTTAGCGGGGGTAGGGCAGTACTTC. Translation: CASDILAGVGQYF. Based on the CDR3 plus reference TRBV7-2 and TRBJ2-7, the full variable domain is GAGVSQSPSNKVTEKGKDVELRCDPISGHTALYWYRQSLGQGLEFLIYFQGNSAPDKSGLPSDRFSAERTGGSVSTLTIQRTQQEDSAVYLCASDILAGVGQYFGPGTRLTVT.

This clone has a handful of counts. This rearrangement joins TRBV20-1 to TRBJ1-1; D is ambiguous. V lost 3 bases and J lost 10, with 12 bases in between. This CDR3 has 11 residues. The germline CDR1 and CDR2 sequences are DFQATT and SNEGSKA (reference sequence). The CDR3 sequence is CSASERAGAFF. The CDR3 nucleotides are TGCAGTGCTAGTGAAAGGGCGGGAGCTTTCTTT.

V is TRBV6-1 and J is TRBJ1-2; D gene unclear. Germline V lookup: CDR1 MNHNS, CDR2 SASEGT. The CDR3 covers 14 residues. Trimming cost V 3 bases and J 7 bases, with 15 bases left between them. The CDR3 coding sequence is TGTGCCAGCAGTGAGCCCACTAGGTATGGTGGCTACACCTTC. Protein: CASSEPTRYGGYTF.

V and J are TRBV5-1 and TRBJ2-1, with 7 bases that match TRBD2. V lost 3 bases to trimming and J lost 9 bases; unmatched junction nucleotides: 6. This CDR3 spans 13 amino acids. CDR1 and CDR2 (germline): SGHRS, YFSETQ. The CDR3 DNA reads TGCGCCAGCAGCTACGGCGGGGGTAGTGAGCAGTTCTTC. It translates to CASSYGGGSEQFF.

The count of this clone is one. The J gene is TRBJ2-5, the V gene TRBV10-1, with 10 bases identical to TRBD1. The CDR3 has 14 residues. Germline loops: CDR1 WNHNN, CDR2 SYGVQD (reference sequence). V gave up 6 bases and J gave up 1 base; unmatched junction bases: 2. CDR3 in DNA: TGCGCCAGCAGACGGGACAGGGGCCAAGAGACCCAGTACTTC. This codes for CASRRDRGQETQYF.

Comments on this clone: The germline gene is not matched at one end of the junction; a read error may be the cause. The chain uses TRBV6-5 and TRBJ1-5; D perhaps matches TRBD1 (5 bases). The V gene's germline CDR1 is MNHEY and CDR2 SVGAGI. The CDR3 totals 14 residues. The CDR3 region is CASSHSGSAQPQHF. The CDR3 DNA sequence: TGTGCCAGCAGTCACTCAGGGTCAGCTCAGCCCCAGCATTTT.

This chain connects TRBV29-1 to TRBJ2-3, with D perhaps TRBD2 (6 bases). The CDR3 runs to 15 residues. V was trimmed by 7 bases and J by 2 bases, leaving 19 bases between them. In germline, CDR1 is SQVTM, CDR2 ANQGSEA. The chain's CDR3 is CSAILAGTATDTQYF. The CDR3, as DNA: TGCAGCGCCATTCTTGCGGGGACCGCCACAGATACGCAGTATTTT.

The chain carries TRBV7-9 and TRBJ1-1, with 8 positions matching TRBD1. V trimming: 7 bases; J trimming: 9 bases; junction bases outside the gene matches: 7. This CDR3 is built from 12 residues. From germline, CDR1 is SEHNR and CDR2 FQNEAQ (reference sequence). The CDR3 protein is CASTQDRGQAFF. CDR3 DNA sequence: TGTGCCAGCACCCAAGACAGGGGCCAAGCTTTCTTT.

This clone was seen just once. The chain is built from TRBV27 and TRBJ1-5, with unresolved D. Germline lookup yields CDR1 MNHEY and CDR2 SMNVEV (reference sequence). V lost 4 bases to trimming and J lost 9 bases, with 13 bases between them. This CDR3 contains 13 residues. The CDR3, as DNA: TGTGCCAGCAGTTCCTTAGGGAAGCGGCCCCAGCATTTT. Translating gives CASSSLGKRPQHF.

The chain has TRBV19 and TRBJ1-2; 7 nucleotides match TRBD1. Germline assignment: CDR1 LNHDA and CDR2 SQIVND (reference sequence). The CDR3 has 14 amino acids. V was pared by 5 bases and J by 13 bases, with 16 bases of the junction left unmatched. The CDR3 region has the DNA TGTGCCAGTAGTCCCAGACAGGGCCCGGGAGGGTCCACCTTC. Translating it yields CASSPRQGPGGSTF. Drawing the rest from reference TRBV19 and TRBJ1-2, the complete variable domain is DGGITQSPKYLFRKEGQNVTLSCEQNLNHDAMYWYRQDPGQGLRLIYYSQIVNDFQKGDIAEGYSVSREKKESFPLTVTSAQKNPTAFYLCASSPRQGPGGSTFGSGTRLTVV.

J is TRBJ2-7 and V is TRBV11-2; D remains unclear. The CDR3 runs to 15 residues. V was pared by 6 bases and J by 4 bases, with 19 bases between. CDR1 is SGHAT, CDR2 FQNNGV, per germline. Written as DNA, the CDR3 is TGTGCCAGCAGAAAAAAAGGTCCTTCCACTTACGAGCAGTACTTC. Protein: CASRKKGPSTYEQYF.

This clone was observed once. V and J are TRBV6-5 and TRBJ1-2; D is unclear. Between the trimmed V and J ends, which lost 6 bases and 7 bases, there was a span of 12 bases. The CDR3 contains 12 residues. From germline, CDR1 is MNHEY and CDR2 SVGAGI. As DNA, the CDR3 is TGTGCCAGCAGCACGCGGGCGTCTGGCTACACCTTC. Translating gives CASSTRASGYTF.

V and J are TRBV7-2 and TRBJ1-1; D is unclear. V lost 3 bases and J 4 bases, leaving 12 bases between the germline ends. Germline V gives CDR1 SGHTA, CDR2 FQGNSA. This CDR3 has 14 residues. The chain's CDR3 is CASSFPGLSTEAFF. The CDR3 DNA reads TGTGCCAGCAGCTTCCCGGGCTTATCCACTGAAGCTTTCTTT.

The CDR3 DNA reads as TGCAGCGTTGATTCCCAGGGTCGCACAGATACGCAGTATTTT. This translates into CSVDSQGRTDTQYF. This sequence joins TRBV29-1 and TRBJ2-3, with D perhaps TRBD1 (5 bases). The V and J ends lost 3 bases and 1 base respectively, with 11 bases between them. The CDR3 has 14 residues. Germline assignment: CDR1 SQVTM and CDR2 ANQGSEA.

This clone occurred once. The CDR3 nucleotides read TGTGCCAGCAGCTTAGTCGGGGTTCCCACAGATACGCAGTATTTT. It codes for CASSLVGVPTDTQYF. V gene TRBV11-3 combines with J gene TRBJ2-3; D is possibly TRBD2 (5 bases). V shed 1 base and J shed 2 bases, with 10 bases lying between them. Germline V gene lookup returns CDR1 SGHNT and CDR2 YENEEA. This CDR3 has 15 amino acids. Based on the CDR3 plus reference TRBV11-3 and TRBJ2-3, the full variable domain is EAGVVQSPRYKIIEKKQPVAFWCNPISGHNTLYWYLQNLGQGPELLIRYENEEAVDDSQLPKDRFSAERLKGVDSTLKIQPAELGDSAVYLCASSLVGVPTDTQYFGPGTRLTVL.

V and J are TRBV6-5 and TRBJ2-7; D call uncertain. Germline CDR1 MNHEY, CDR2 SVGAGI. The CDR3 is 14 amino acids. The germline V and J ends were trimmed by 6 bases and 3 bases, with 15 bases remaining between them. The CDR3 coding sequence is TGTGCCAGCAGCTCCGGCCTGGAAGGCTACGAGCAGTACTTC. Residues: CASSSGLEGYEQYF.

V and J are TRBV28 and TRBJ1-2, with a possible D match to TRBD1 (5 bases). CDR1 and CDR2 from the germline V gene are MDHEN and SYDVKM. V was pared by 1 base and J by 4 bases, with 10 bases between. CDR3 length: 14 residues. The CDR3 DNA follows: TGTGCCAGCAGTTTATTGACCGACAGCTATGGCTACACCTTC. As protein: CASSLLTDSYGYTF.

V and J are TRBV28 and TRBJ2-7; either TRBD1 or TRBD2 may fit D (6 bases each). Germline loops: CDR1 MDHEN, CDR2 SYDVKM. The CDR3 contains 14 residues. The germline V and J ends were trimmed by 7 bases and 6 bases, with 19 bases remaining between them. CDR3 residues: CASTKGGTIGEQYF. CDR3 nucleotide sequence: TGTGCCAGCACCAAAGGGGGGACAATCGGCGAGCAGTACTTC.

V and J are TRBV7-2 and TRBJ2-1; TRBD2 is a possible D gene (7 bases). The ends were cut back, 5 bases at V and 6 bases at J, with 20 bases in the middle. CDR3 size: 16 residues. The germline gives CDR1 SGHTA, CDR2 FQGNSA. The CDR3 DNA is TGTGCCAGCAGCCCCTCGTCCGGGGGGCTGGGCAATGAGCAGTTCTTC. Translation: CASSPSSGGLGNEQFF.

This clone was seen a handful of times. This chain uses TRBV11-1 with TRBJ1-1; a weak D match, TRBD1 (5 bases). Trimming left V 6 bases short and J 0 bases short, with 11 bases between. In germline, CDR1 is SGHAT, CDR2 FQDESV (reference sequence). The CDR3 contains 14 residues. The CDR3 reads CASSPAGVNTEAFF. Written as DNA, the CDR3 is TGTGCCAGCAGTCCCGCGGGGGTGAACACTGAAGCTTTCTTT.

The genes are TRBV5-1 and TRBJ2-3; TRBD1 might be the D (5 bases). The CDR3 runs to 15 residues. In germline, CDR1 is SGHRS, CDR2 YFSETQ. Trimming shortened V by 4 bases and J by 4 bases, and 16 bases separated the two germline ends. CDR3 sequence (DNA): TGCGCCAGCAGCCCGTTGGGCAGGGCCGCAGATACGCAGTATTTT. Translating it yields CASSPLGRAADTQYF.

The CDR3 protein is CASSFIQSSYEQYF. The CDR3 DNA reads as TGTGCCAGCAGCTTTATACAGAGCTCCTACGAGCAGTACTTC. The V call is TRBV7-2, the J call TRBJ2-7; D ambiguous. The V and J ends lost 3 bases and 0 bases respectively, with 9 bases between them. The CDR3 covers 14 residues. Germline loops: CDR1 SGHTA, CDR2 FQGNSA.